The entry below describes one T cell receptor (beta chain). This CDR3 contains 12 residues. The germline V gene has CDR1 MNHNS and CDR2 SASEGT. The germline V and J ends were trimmed by 3 bases and 6 bases, with 7 bases remaining between them. Assayed TCR templates numbered about 10^5 for each sample. The protocol was immunoSEQ multiplex PCR, while the TCRdb copy is restricted to in-frame clones and leaves out a portion. The data show some 100,000 clones, roughly 97% seen once. This entry belongs to a study of siplizumab effects on memory and regulatory T cells. The sequenced sample consisted of naive CD4+ T cells sorted from blood. The source of this sequence is a human donor in good health. The gene calls are TRBV6-1 and TRBJ2-3; D gene ambiguous. In DNA form, the CDR3 reads TGTGCCAGCAGTGAGACTCGGGATACGCAGTATTTT. The encoded protein is CASSETRDTQYF.